The 11 T cell receptor beta chains reported below all come from one sample, sequenced in a study of blood T cell repertoires in COVID-19. Here immunoSEQ multiplex PCR was the method, and the copy in TCRdb shows in-frame clones only, minus some. The sample yields 150,000 to 200,000 clones, 80% to 90% seen once. The sequenced sample was peripheral blood. The receptors were gathered from a woman in her 70s with acute or convalescent COVID-19.

The chain has TRBV6-5 and TRBJ2-2, with 9 nucleotides matching TRBD1. The V gene's germline CDR1 is MNHEY and CDR2 SVGAGI. The trim removed 6 bases at V and 3 bases at J, leaving 2 bases unmatched. This CDR3 spans 14 amino acids. CDR3 coding DNA: TGTGCCAGCAGCCGGGACAGGGACACCGGGGAGCTGTTTTTT. Protein: CASSRDRDTGELFF.

V and J are TRBV6-1 and TRBJ1-5; possible D gene TRBD1, 6 bases. The CDR3 is made up of 14 amino acids. Trimming pared 2 bases from V and 5 bases from J, leaving 10 bases between. Germline V gene lookup returns CDR1 MNHNS and CDR2 SASEGT. CDR3 nucleotide sequence: TGTGCCAGCAGTGAATGGCAGGGGTATCAGCCCCAGCATTTT. Translation: CASSEWQGYQPQHF.

The CDR3 here is CSGGTGGTNTEAFF. The CDR3 region has the DNA TGTTCCGGAGGGACAGGAGGGACGAACACTGAAGCTTTCTTT. The chain recombines TRBV19 with TRBJ1-1, with TRBD1 matching 8 bases. This CDR3 has 14 amino acids. The V gene's germline CDR1 is LNHDA and CDR2 SQIVND (reference sequence).

V gene TRBV27 combines with J gene TRBJ2-5, with 11 bases aligning to TRBD2. The CDR3 has 18 residues. Losses at the gene ends were 5 bases for V and 2 bases for J; bases not matched to a gene: 13. Germline V gene data show CDR1 as MNHEY and CDR2 as SMNVEV (reference sequence). Here the CDR3 reads CASSPGLAAALAQETQYF. CDR3 DNA: TGTGCCAGCAGTCCGGGACTAGCGGCCGCCCTAGCACAAGAGACCCAGTACTTC.

The chain links TRBV28 to TRBJ1-5; no clear D gene. Per germline, CDR1 MDHEN and CDR2 SYDVKM. The CDR3 has 12 residues. Between the trimmed V and J ends, which lost 3 bases and 7 bases, there was a span of 7 bases. CDR3: CASSLRFQPQHF. The CDR3 DNA is TGTGCCAGCAGTTTGCGGTTCCAGCCCCAGCATTTT.

This clone has a handful of counts. The same CDR3 is also encoded by other DNA sequences in this sample. This chain connects TRBV10-3 to TRBJ1-5; 9 bases map to TRBD1. The germline CDR1 and CDR2 sequences are ENHRY and SYGVKD. The CDR3 is 14 residues long. V dropped 4 bases and J dropped 2; count of bases not matched to a gene: 0. This CDR3 is CAISGQGGNQPQHF. CDR3 sequence (DNA): TGTGCCATCAGTGGACAGGGGGGCAATCAGCCCCAGCATTTT.

This clone was detected once. The chain couples TRBV6-5 to TRBJ1-4, with TRBD1 identical over 7 bases. The J segment lost 2 bases and the V segment lost 4 bases, leaving 7 bases of the junction unmatched. This CDR3 comprises 16 residues. Germline CDR1 MNHEY, CDR2 SVGAGI. The DNA of the CDR3 is TGTGCCAGCAGTTTCCGAACAGGGGTGACTAATGAAAAACTGTTTTTT. The encoded protein is CASSFRTGVTNEKLFF.

The V call is TRBV18, the J call TRBJ1-2, with TRBD1 identical over 7 bases. V trimming: 3 bases; J trimming: 2 bases; junction bases outside the gene matches: 0. CDR1 and CDR2 (germline): KGHSH, LQKENI. CDR3 length: 13 amino acids. The CDR3: CASSPGQNYGYTF. The CDR3, as DNA: TGTGCCAGCTCACCGGGACAGAACTATGGCTACACCTTC. The full variable domain, its missing parts supplied by reference TRBV18 and TRBJ1-2, is NAGVMQNPRHLVRRRGQEARLRCSPMKGHSHVYWYRQLPEEGLKFMVYLQKENIIDESGMPKERFSAEFPKEGPSILRIQQVVRGDSAAYFCASSPGQNYGYTFGSGTRLTVV.

The CDR3, as DNA: TGTGCCAGCAGCCCGACTAGCGGGGTTTACAATGAGCAGTTCTTC. Encoded protein: CASSPTSGVYNEQFF. V and J are TRBV9 and TRBJ2-1; 11 positions match TRBD2. The trim removed 4 bases at V and 4 bases at J, leaving 4 bases unmatched. The CDR3 covers 15 residues. Germline V lookup: CDR1 SGDLS, CDR2 YYNGEE.

This chain connects TRBV5-1 to TRBJ2-5, with 10 bases identical to TRBD1. The CDR3 has 15 residues. The germline V gene encodes CDR1 SGHRS and CDR2 YFSETQ. Trimming removed 4 bases from V and 0 bases from J; junction bases left unmatched: 3. The CDR3 protein is CASSGGQGHQETQYF. For the CDR3, the DNA is TGCGCCAGCAGCGGGGGACAGGGGCACCAAGAGACCCAGTACTTC.

The gene calls are TRBV19 and TRBJ1-6; D is uncertain. This CDR3 is built from 16 residues. The germline gives CDR1 LNHDA, CDR2 SQIVND (reference sequence). The V gene lost 10 bases and the J gene lost 6 bases, with 22 bases spanning the gap. The CDR3 loop reads CATTPVYGGLNSPLHF. The CDR3 nucleotides are TGTGCCACCACCCCCGTGTACGGAGGGCTTAATTCACCCCTCCACTTT.